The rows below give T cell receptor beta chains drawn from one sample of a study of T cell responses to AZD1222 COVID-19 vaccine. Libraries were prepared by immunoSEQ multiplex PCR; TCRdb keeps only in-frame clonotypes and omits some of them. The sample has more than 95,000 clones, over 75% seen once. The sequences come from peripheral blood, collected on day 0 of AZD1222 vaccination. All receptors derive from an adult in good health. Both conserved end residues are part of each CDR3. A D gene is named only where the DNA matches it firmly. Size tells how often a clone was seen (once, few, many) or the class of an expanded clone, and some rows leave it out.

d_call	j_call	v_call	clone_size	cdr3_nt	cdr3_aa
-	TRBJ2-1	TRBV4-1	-	TGCGCCAGCAGCCAAGATCGGGGGAAGAATGAGCAGTTCTTC	CASSQDRGKNEQFF
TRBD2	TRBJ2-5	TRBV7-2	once	TGTGCCAGCAGTACTTCTCAGGTTTTAGCGGGGTACCAAGAGACCCAGTACTTC	CASSTSQVLAGYQETQYF
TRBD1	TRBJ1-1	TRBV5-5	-	TGTGCCAGCAGCTTGGGAAACAGGGGGCTGTTTGCTTTCTTT	CASSLGNRGLFAFF
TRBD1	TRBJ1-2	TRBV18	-	TGTGCCAGCTCACCTAGGGGGCAGCCGACTAACTATGGCTACACCTTC	CASSPRGQPTNYGYTF
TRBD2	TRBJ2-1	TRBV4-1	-	TGCGCCAGCAGCCAAGATCGTTGGGAGACTAGCGGCCATCATGAGCAGTTCTTC	CASSQDRWETSGHHEQFF
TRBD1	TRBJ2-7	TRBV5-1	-	TGCGCCAGCAGCTTTTCAGGGGGCGTTTCCTACGAGCAGTACTTC	CASSFSGGVSYEQYF
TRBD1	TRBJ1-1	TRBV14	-	TGTGCCAGCAGCTTGGGGGACAGGCAAGCTTTCTTT	CASSLGDRQAFF
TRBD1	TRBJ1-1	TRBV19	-	TGTGCCAGTAGTGTAAACACGGGACAGATGAACACTGAAGCTTTCTTT	CASSVNTGQMNTEAFF
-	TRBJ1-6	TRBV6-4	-	TGTGCCAGCAAGGGCGGTAATTCACCCCTCCACTTT	CASKGGNSPLHF
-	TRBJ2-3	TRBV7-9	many	TGTGCCAGCAGCCCTCGGGGCGGCTCAGATACGCAGTATTTT	CASSPRGGSDTQYF
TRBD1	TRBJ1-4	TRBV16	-	TGTGCCAGCAGCCAAGTTTACAGGGGAGGAGGTAATGAAAAACTGTTTTTT	CASSQVYRGGGNEKLFF
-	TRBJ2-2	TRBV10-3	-	TGTGCCATCAGTTCTTCGACAGGTTGGTCCCACACCGGGGAGCTGTTTTTT	CAISSSTGWSHTGELFF
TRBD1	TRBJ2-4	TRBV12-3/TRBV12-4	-	TGTGCCAGCAGCTCGACAGGGATGGCTCAGTACTTC	CASSSTGMAQYF
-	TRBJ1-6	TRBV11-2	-	TGTGCCAGCAGCTTGGATTACTCCTATAATTCACCCCTCCACTTT	CASSLDYSYNSPLHF
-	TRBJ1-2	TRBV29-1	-	TGCAGCGTTGAATACGGAAATGAGGGCTACACCTTC	CSVEYGNEGYTF
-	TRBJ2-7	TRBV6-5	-	TGTGCCAGCAGTCCCCAGGGGCCAAACGAGCAGTACTTC	CASSPQGPNEQYF
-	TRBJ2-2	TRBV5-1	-	TGCGCCAGCAGCTTTAGTGGGGGGTCGAACACCGGGGAGCTGTTTTTT	CASSFSGGSNTGELFF
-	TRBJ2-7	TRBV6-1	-	TGTGCCAGCAGTGAAGGTGGGAGGACCTACGAGCAGTACTTC	CASSEGGRTYEQYF
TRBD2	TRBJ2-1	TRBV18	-	TGTGCCAGCTCACCACTCGCTAGCGGGGGGGCCTCGGGGAATGAGCAGTTCTTC	CASSPLASGGASGNEQFF
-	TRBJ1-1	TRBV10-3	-	TGTGCCACCAAGAGGTCTGTGGGGGCTAACACTGAAGCTTTCTTT	CATKRSVGANTEAFF
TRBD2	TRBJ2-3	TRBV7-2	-	TGTGCCAGCAGCTTTGAACGGGGGGGCAGGTTCGGCACAGATACGCAGTATTTT	CASSFERGGRFGTDTQYF
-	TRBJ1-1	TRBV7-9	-	TGTGCCAGCAGCACCCCCCCACAGCGCACTGAAGCTTTCTTT	CASSTPPQRTEAFF
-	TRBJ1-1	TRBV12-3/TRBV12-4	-	TGTGCCAGTAAGAGGGGGGGAACTGAAGCTTTCTTT	CASKRGGTEAFF
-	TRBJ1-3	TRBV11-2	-	TGTGCCAGCAGCTTAATCAGGGGTAGATCTGGAAACACCATATATTTT	CASSLIRGRSGNTIYF
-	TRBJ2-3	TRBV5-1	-	TGCGCCAGCAGCTTGGCCACAGATACGCAGTATTTT	CASSLATDTQYF
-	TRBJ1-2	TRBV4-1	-	TGCGCCAGCAGCCAAGACCCCCAGACTAACTATGGCTACACCTTC	CASSQDPQTNYGYTF
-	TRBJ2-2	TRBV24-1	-	TGTGCCACCAGTGATTTAAGGACCGGGGAGCTGTTTTTT	CATSDLRTGELFF
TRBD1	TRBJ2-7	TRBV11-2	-	TGTGCCAGCAGTGGGGACAGCTACGAGCAGTACTTC	CASSGDSYEQYF
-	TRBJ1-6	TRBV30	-	TGTGCCTGGAGTGTACGACAAAGGAATTCACCCCTCCACTTT	CAWSVRQRNSPLHF
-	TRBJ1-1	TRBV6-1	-	TGTGCCAGCAGTGAAGCGGCACAGATGAACACTGAAGCTTTCTTT	CASSEAAQMNTEAFF
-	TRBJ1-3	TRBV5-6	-	TGTGCCAGCAGCCCTAGGACAGTCTCTGGAAACACCATATATTTT	CASSPRTVSGNTIYF